This T cell receptor (beta chain) appears in the sequencing data of a study of T cells in Graves' hyperthyroidism and ophthalmopathy. V lost 4 bases and J 1 base, leaving 11 bases between the germline ends. Germline V gene sequence: CDR1 MGHRA, CDR2 YSYEKL. The CDR3 runs to 15 residues. It was RNA transcripts that yielded the amplified TCR beta CDR3 regions. The HTBI primer set served for first-round RT-PCR of the TCR CDR3. A single record per CDR3 protein comes from TCRdb applying MiXCR to the multiplex PCR reads. In the table there are 450,000 to 600,000 distinct CDR3 sequences, around 15% of which are singletons. This clonotype was found many times. As yet, its antigen is unknown. Study-level points and caveats: A median about 7 months before onset, the model predicted ophthalmopathy.

Sequenced material: blood. This receptor was taken from a middle-aged woman with Graves' hyperthyroidism. The chain employs TRBV4-1 and TRBJ1-5; no clear D gene. The CDR3 spells CASSRFGSSNQPQHF. In nucleotides, the CDR3 is TGCGCCAGCAGCCGCTTCGGGAGCAGCAATCAGCCCCAGCATTTT.